This TCR beta chain emerged from a study of blood T cells in healthy people across ages. General study findings and limits: Higher diversity, along with more naive CD4+ cells, distinguished long-lived donors from aged donors.

V was cut by 4 bases and J by 0 bases, with 13 bases left in between. This CDR3 spans 16 amino acids. PCR was performed a second time for roughly 7 to 12 cycles using a sample-barcoded 5' primer and a J-beta primer mix. In TCRdb, the 5' RACE reads were re-called with MiXCR into one record per CDR3 protein. This sample has more than 1,400,000 distinct CDR3 sequences; around two fifths occur once, and the top ten carry roughly 7.7%. There were healthy Caucasian individuals from Russia, aged about 6 to 100, serving as donors. Every donor contributed roughly 10 milliliters of peripheral blood by blood draw. A note on this clonotype: Its target is not known.

The sequenced material came from blood. The TCR sequence derives from a woman in her late teens or twenties in good health. The chain is built from TRBV12-3 or TRBV12-4 and TRBJ1-3; no clear D gene. CDR3 sequence reads: CASSYATETSGNTIYF. CDR3 nucleotide sequence: TGTGCCAGCAGTTATGCGACGGAGACCTCTGGAAACACCATATATTTT.